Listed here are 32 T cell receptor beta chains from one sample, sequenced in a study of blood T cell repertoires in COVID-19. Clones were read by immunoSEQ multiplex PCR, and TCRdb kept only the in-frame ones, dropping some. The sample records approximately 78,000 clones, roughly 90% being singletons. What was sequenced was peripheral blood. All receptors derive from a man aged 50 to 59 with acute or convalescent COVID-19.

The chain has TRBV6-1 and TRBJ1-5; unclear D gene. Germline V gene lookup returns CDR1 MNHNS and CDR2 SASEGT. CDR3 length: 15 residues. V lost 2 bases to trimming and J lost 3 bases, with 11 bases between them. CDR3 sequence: CASSERELDNQPQHF. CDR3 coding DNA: TGTGCCAGCAGTGAACGGGAGCTGGACAATCAGCCCCAGCATTTT.

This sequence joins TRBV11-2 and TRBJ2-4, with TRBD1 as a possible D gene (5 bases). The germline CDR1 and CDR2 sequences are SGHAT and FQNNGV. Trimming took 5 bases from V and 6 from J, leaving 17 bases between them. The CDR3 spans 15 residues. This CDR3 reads CASSVEWGARNIQYF. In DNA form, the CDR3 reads TGTGCCAGCAGCGTCGAGTGGGGCGCGAGAAACATTCAGTACTTC.

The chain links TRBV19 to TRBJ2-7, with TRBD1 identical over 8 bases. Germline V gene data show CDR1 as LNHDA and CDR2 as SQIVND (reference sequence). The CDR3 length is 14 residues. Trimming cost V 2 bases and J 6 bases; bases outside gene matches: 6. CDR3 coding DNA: TGTGCCAGTAGTATAACCCAGGGGGCTGGCGAGCAGTACTTC. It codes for CASSITQGAGEQYF.

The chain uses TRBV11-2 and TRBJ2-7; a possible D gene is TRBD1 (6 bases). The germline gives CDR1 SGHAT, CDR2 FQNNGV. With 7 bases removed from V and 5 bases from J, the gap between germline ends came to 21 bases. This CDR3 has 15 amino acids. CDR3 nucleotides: TGTGCCAGCACCGATAGGACCCAGGGGATACACGAGCAGTACTTC. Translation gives CASTDRTQGIHEQYF.

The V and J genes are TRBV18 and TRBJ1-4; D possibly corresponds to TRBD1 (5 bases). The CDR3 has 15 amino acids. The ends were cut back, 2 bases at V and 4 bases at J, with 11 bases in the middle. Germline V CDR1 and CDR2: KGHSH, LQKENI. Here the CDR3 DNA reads TGTGCCAGCTCACCAAGGGCAGGACATAATGAAAAACTGTTTTTT. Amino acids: CASSPRAGHNEKLFF.

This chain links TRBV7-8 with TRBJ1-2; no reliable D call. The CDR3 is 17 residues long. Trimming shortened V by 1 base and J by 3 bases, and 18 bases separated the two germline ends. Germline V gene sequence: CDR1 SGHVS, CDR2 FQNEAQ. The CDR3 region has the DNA TGTGCCAGCAGCTTAGTTGTCGGACGGAGGACCGACTATGGCTACACCTTC. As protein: CASSLVVGRRTDYGYTF. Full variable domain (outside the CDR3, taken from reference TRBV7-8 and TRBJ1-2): GAGVSQSPRYKVAKRGQDVALRCDPISGHVSLFWYQQALGQGPEFLTYFQNEAQLDKSGLPSDRFFAERPEGSVSTLKIQRTQQEDSAVYLCASSLVVGRRTDYGYTFGSGTRLTVV.

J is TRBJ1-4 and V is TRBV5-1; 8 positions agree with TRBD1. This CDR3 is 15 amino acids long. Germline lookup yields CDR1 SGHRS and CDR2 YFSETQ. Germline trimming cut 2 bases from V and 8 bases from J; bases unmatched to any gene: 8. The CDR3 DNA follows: TGCGCCAGCAGCTTAACGGACAGGGTTGGAGAAAAACTGTTTTTT. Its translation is CASSLTDRVGEKLFF. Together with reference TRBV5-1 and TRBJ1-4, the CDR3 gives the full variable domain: KAGVTQTPRYLIKTRGQQVTLSCSPISGHRSVSWYQQTPGQGLQFLFEYFSETQRNKGNFPGRFSGRQFSNSRSEMNVSTLELGDSALYLCASSLTDRVGEKLFFGSGTQLSVL.

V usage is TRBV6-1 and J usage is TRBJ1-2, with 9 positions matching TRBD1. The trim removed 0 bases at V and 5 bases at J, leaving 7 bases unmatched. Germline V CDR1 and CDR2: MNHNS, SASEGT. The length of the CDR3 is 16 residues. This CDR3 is CASSEASSGTGYGYTF. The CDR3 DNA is TGTGCCAGCAGTGAAGCCTCCTCTGGGACAGGGTATGGCTACACCTTC.

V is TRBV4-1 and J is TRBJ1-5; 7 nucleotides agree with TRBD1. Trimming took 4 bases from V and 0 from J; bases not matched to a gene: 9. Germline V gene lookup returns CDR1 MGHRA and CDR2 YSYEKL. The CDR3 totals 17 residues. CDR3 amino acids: CASSPTSGTDSNQPQHF. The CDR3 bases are TGCGCCAGCAGCCCAACCTCCGGGACAGATAGCAATCAGCCCCAGCATTTT.

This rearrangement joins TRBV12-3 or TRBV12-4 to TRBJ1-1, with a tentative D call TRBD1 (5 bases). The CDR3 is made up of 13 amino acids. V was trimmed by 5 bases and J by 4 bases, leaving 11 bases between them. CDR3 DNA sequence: TGTGCCAGCAGTCCAAGACAGAGCACTGAAGCTTTCTTT. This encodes CASSPRQSTEAFF.

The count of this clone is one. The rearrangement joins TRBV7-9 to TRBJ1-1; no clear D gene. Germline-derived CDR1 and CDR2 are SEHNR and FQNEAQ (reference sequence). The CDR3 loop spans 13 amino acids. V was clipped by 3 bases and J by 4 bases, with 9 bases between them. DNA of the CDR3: TGTGCCAGCAGCTTTCTGGCGGCCACTGAAGCTTTCTTT. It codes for CASSFLAATEAFF.

The CDR3 DNA sequence: TGTGCCTGGAGTCTTGTAGCGGGGGGGAGAGATACGCAGTATTTT. It encodes CAWSLVAGGRDTQYF. The genes are TRBV30 and TRBJ2-3, with 11 bases fitting TRBD2. Germline V gives CDR1 GTSNPN, CDR2 SVGIG (reference sequence). The CDR3 extends over 15 amino acids. With 2 bases clipped from V and 5 bases from J, the junction kept 6 bases outside the gene matches.

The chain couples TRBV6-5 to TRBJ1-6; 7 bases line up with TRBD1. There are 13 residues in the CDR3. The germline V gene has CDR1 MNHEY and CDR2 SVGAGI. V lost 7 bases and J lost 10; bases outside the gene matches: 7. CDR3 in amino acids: CASIQGMGSPLHF. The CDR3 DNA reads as TGTGCCAGCATACAGGGGATGGGCTCACCCCTCCACTTT.

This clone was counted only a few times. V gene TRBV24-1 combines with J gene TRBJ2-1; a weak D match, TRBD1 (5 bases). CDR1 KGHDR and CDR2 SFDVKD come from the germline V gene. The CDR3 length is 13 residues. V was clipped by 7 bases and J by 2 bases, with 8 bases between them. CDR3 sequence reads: CATRGLTYNEQFF. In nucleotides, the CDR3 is TGTGCCACCAGGGGGCTCACCTACAATGAGCAGTTCTTC.

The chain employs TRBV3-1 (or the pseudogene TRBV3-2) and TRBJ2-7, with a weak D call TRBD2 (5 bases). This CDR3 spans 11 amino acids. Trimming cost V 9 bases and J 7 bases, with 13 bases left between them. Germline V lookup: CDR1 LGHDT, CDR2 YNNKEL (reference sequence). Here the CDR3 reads CASTSRGEQYF. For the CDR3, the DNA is TGTGCCAGTACCAGCAGAGGGGAGCAGTACTTC.

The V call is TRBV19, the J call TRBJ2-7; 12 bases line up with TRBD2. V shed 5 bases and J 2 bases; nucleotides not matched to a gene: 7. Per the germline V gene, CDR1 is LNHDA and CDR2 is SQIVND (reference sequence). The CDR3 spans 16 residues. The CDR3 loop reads CASSPWTSGNTYEQYF. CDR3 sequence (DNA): TGTGCCAGTAGTCCCTGGACTAGCGGGAATACCTACGAGCAGTACTTC.

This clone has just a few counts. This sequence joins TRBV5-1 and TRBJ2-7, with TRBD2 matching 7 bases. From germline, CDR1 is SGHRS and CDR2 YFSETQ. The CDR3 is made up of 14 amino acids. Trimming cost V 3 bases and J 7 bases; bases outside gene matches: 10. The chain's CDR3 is CASSSQGLPLEQYF. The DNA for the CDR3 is TGCGCCAGCAGCTCGCAGGGACTACCTTTGGAGCAGTACTTC.

CDR3 bases: TGTGCCAGCAGCCCCAGTGGGGGAGGTGGGGGTAACACTGAAGCTTTCTTT. Protein: CASSPSGGGGGNTEAFF. The V and J genes are TRBV11-2 and TRBJ1-1; D possibly corresponds to TRBD1 (5 bases). With 5 bases removed from V and 2 bases from J, the gap between germline ends came to 21 bases. This CDR3 has 17 amino acids. The germline V gene encodes CDR1 SGHAT and CDR2 FQNNGV.

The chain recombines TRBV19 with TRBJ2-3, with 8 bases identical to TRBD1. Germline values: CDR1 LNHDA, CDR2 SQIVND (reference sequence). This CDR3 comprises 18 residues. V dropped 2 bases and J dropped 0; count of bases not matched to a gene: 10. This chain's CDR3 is CASSIPGQGVPSTDTQYF. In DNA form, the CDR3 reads TGTGCCAGTAGTATACCCGGACAGGGCGTTCCTAGCACAGATACGCAGTATTTT.

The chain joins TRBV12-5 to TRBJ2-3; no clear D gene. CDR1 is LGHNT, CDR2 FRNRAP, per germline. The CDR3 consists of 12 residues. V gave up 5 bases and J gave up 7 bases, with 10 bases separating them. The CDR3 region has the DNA TGTGCTAGTGGTGACCAGGTGTATACGCAGTATTTT. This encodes CASGDQVYTQYF.

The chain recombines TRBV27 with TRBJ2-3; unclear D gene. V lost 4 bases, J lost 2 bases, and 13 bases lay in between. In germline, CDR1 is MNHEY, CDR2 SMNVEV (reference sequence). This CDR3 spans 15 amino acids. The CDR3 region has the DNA TGTGCCAGCAGTTCGAGACTGACTTACACAGATACGCAGTATTTT. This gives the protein CASSSRLTYTDTQYF.

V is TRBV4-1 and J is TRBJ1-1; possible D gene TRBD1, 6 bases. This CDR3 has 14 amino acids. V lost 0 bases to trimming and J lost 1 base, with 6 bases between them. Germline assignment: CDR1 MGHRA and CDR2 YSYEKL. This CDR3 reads CASSQEGGNTEAFF. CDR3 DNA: TGCGCCAGCAGCCAAGAAGGGGGGAACACTGAAGCTTTCTTT.

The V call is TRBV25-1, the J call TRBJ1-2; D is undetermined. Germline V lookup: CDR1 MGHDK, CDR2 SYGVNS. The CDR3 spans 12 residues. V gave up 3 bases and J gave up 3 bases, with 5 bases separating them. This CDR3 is CASSDPYYGYTF. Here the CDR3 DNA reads TGTGCCAGCAGTGACCCATACTATGGCTACACCTTC.

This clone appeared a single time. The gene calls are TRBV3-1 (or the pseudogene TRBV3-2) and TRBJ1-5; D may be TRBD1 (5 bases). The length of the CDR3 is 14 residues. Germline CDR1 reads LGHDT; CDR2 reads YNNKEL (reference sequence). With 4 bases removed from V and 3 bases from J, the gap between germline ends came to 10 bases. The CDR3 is CASSPGVINQPQHF. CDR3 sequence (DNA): TGTGCCAGCAGCCCGGGGGTCATCAATCAGCCCCAGCATTTT.

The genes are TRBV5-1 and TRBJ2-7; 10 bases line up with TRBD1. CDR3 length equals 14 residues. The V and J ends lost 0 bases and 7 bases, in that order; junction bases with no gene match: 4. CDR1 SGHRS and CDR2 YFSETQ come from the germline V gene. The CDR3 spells CASSLGQGAQEQYF. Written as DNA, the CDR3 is TGCGCCAGCAGCTTGGGACAGGGGGCGCAGGAGCAGTACTTC. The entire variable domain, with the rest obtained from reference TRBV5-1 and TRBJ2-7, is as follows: KAGVTQTPRYLIKTRGQQVTLSCSPISGHRSVSWYQQTPGQGLQFLFEYFSETQRNKGNFPGRFSGRQFSNSRSEMNVSTLELGDSALYLCASSLGQGAQEQYFGPGTRLTVT.

This chain's CDR3 is CASSSQGLDEQYF. CDR3 sequence (DNA): TGCGCCAGCAGCTCCCAGGGTCTCGACGAGCAGTACTTC. This chain connects TRBV4-1 to TRBJ2-7; D might be TRBD1 (5 bases). Trimming pared 5 bases from V and 5 bases from J, leaving 13 bases between. Looked up from germline, CDR1 is MGHRA and CDR2 is YSYEKL. This CDR3 contains 13 residues.

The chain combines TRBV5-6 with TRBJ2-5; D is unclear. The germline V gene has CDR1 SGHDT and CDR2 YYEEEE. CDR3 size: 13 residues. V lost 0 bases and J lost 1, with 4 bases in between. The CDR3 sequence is CASSLDIQETQYF. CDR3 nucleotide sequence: TGTGCCAGCAGCTTGGACATCCAAGAGACCCAGTACTTC. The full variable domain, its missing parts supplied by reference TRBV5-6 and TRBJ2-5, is DAGVTQSPTHLIKTRGQQVTLRCSPKSGHDTVSWYQQALGQGPQFIFQYYEEEERQRGNFPDRFSGHQFPNYSSELNVNALLLGDSALYLCASSLDIQETQYFGPGTRLLVL.

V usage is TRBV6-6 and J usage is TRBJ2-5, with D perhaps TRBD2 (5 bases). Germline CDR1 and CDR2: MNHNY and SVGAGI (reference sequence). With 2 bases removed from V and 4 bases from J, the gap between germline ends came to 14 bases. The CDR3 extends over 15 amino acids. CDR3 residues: CASSYPAGLGETQYF. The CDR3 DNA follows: TGTGCCAGCAGTTACCCTGCGGGCTTGGGAGAGACCCAGTACTTC.

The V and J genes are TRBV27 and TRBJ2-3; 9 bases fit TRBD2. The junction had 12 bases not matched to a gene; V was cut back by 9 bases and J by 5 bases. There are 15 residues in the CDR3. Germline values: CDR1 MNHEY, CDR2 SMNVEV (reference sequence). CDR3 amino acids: CASTPGTSYGDTQYF. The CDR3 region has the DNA TGTGCCAGTACACCCGGGACTAGCTACGGAGATACGCAGTATTTT.

The CDR3 reads CASSLVGEGLAGVETQYF. The CDR3 region has the DNA TGTGCCAGCAGCTTAGTAGGGGAGGGACTAGCGGGGGTGGAGACCCAGTACTTC. The chain recombines TRBV11-2 with TRBJ2-5; 14 nucleotides agree with TRBD2. V shed 1 base and J 5 bases; nucleotides not matched to a gene: 9. CDR3 length: 18 residues. CDR1 is SGHAT and CDR2 is FQNNGV in the germline V gene.

The DNA for the CDR3 is TGTGCCAGCAGCTTAAGGATGCAGAGAGCGAACAATGAGCAGTTCTTC. Protein: CASSLRMQRANNEQFF. The J gene is TRBJ2-1, the V gene TRBV11-2; D is unclear. This CDR3 is built from 16 residues. The V gene's germline CDR1 is SGHAT and CDR2 FQNNGV. V was pared by 2 bases and J by 5 bases, with 16 bases between.

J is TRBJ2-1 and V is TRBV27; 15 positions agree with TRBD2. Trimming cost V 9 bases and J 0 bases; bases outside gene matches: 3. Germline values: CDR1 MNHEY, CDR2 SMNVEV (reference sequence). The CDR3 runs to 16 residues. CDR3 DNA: TGTGCCAGTGGACTAGCGGGGGGGAGCTCCTACAATGAGCAGTTCTTC. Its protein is CASGLAGGSSYNEQFF.